This section outlines one TCR beta chain sequence together with its context. Its antigen is as yet unknown. These data belong to a study of T-cell reconstitution after alpha-beta-depleted transplantation in children. Study-wide results and caveats: In some patients, recipient T cells and intrathymic progenitors surviving conditioning explained high day-60 diversity.

Unique molecular identifiers were incorporated when the TCRbeta library was constructed. TCRdb re-called the PCR reads through MiXCR, storing one row per CDR3 protein. Of 610,000 or so distinct CDR3 sequences in the sample, roughly 27% were seen once. With V trimmed by 1 base and J by 9 bases, 4 bases remained unmatched. The CDR3 is 14 residues long. CDR1 MGHRA and CDR2 YSYEKL come from the germline V gene. The chain combines TRBV4-1 with TRBJ2-1, with 9 bases fitting TRBD2. Sequencing was performed on PBMCs, taken before TCRalphabeta/CD19-depleted stem cell transplant. The TCR sequence derives from a boy under three years old with Wiskott-Aldrich syndrome, due to receive a stem cell transplant. CDR3: CASSQGLAGPEQFF. In DNA form, the CDR3 reads TGCGCCAGCAGCCAAGGCCTAGCGGGACCTGAGCAGTTCTTC.